These T cell receptor beta chains were read from a single sample in a study of metastatic and nonmetastatic thyroid tumors. Using MiXCR, TCRdb re-called clones from the PCR reads. The sample has tens of thousands of clones, roughly 19% seen once. The sequenced sample consisted of blood. The receptors originated from a male donor with papillary thyroid cancer or a benign thyroid nodule (not recorded which). Some clones in this sample may be carry-over from other donors' samples. CDR3s include the opening cysteine and the closing phenylalanine or tryptophan. The D gene is left open where the match is weak. Only part of the rows carry a size: once, few, many, or a class if the clone is expanded.

V: TRBV19
J: TRBJ2-6
size: many
D: TRBD1
DNA: TGTGCCAGTACACAGACAGGGGGCGTTTCTGGGGCCAACGTCCTGACTTTC
CDR3: CASTQTGGVSGANVLTF

V: TRBV11-3
J: TRBJ2-1
size: once
D: NA
DNA: TGTGCCAGCAGCTCCGGGACATATTACGATGAGCAGTTCTTC
CDR3: CASSSGTYYDEQFF

V: TRBV4-3
J: TRBJ2-3
size: NA
D: NA
DNA: TGCGCCAGCAGCCAAGGGACCTCTTATTCGGCAGATACGCAGTATTTT
CDR3: CASSQGTSYSADTQYF

V: TRBV6-1
J: TRBJ2-3
size: medium-sized
D: NA
DNA: TGTGCCAGCACATTACGAGATACGCAGTATTTT
CDR3: CASTLRDTQYF

V: TRBV5-1
J: TRBJ2-3
size: NA
D: TRBD2
DNA: TGCGCCAGCAGCTTGTGTGCCGTAGCGGGGTCCACAGATACGCAGTATTTT
CDR3: CASSLCAVAGSTDTQYF

V: TRBV6-1
J: TRBJ2-7
size: NA
D: TRBD2
DNA: TGTGTCAGCAAGCTCGGGGGGGTGGTAGGTTACGAGCAGTACTTC
CDR3: CVSKLGGVVGYEQYF

V: TRBV27
J: TRBJ1-6
size: NA
D: TRBD1
DNA: TGTGCCAGCAGTATCGGGACAGGATCCCCCGCTTCACCCCTCCACTTT
CDR3: CASSIGTGSPASPLHF

V: TRBV20-1
J: TRBJ2-7
size: few
D: TRBD2
DNA: TGCAGTGCTCGCAAGCTAGGGACTAGCGAGACCTACGAGCAGTACTTC
CDR3: CSARKLGTSETYEQYF

V: TRBV12-3/TRBV12-4
J: TRBJ2-1
size: many
D: TRBD2
DNA: TGTGCCAGCAGTAGACTAGCGGGAGAAAAATTGGGTGAGCAGTTCTTC
CDR3: CASSRLAGEKLGEQFF

V: TRBV10-3
J: TRBJ2-7
size: many
D: TRBD1
DNA: TGTGCCATTGGGGGGACAGGGACTTTGGAGCAGTACTTC
CDR3: CAIGGTGTLEQYF

V: TRBV5-6
J: TRBJ2-7
size: many
D: TRBD1
DNA: TGTGCCAGCAGCTGGGAGGGACAGGGTCAATACGAGCAGTACTTC
CDR3: CASSWEGQGQYEQYF

V: TRBV10-3
J: TRBJ2-2
size: few
D: TRBD2
DNA: TGTGCCATCAGAGCCACGACTAGCGGGGGGGCCTCCGGGGAGCTGTTTTTT
CDR3: CAIRATTSGGASGELFF

V: TRBV28
J: TRBJ2-6
size: medium-sized
D: NA
DNA: TGTGCCTGCCAACCCCAGGGGACCAACGTCCTGACTTTC
CDR3: CACQPQGTNVLTF

V: TRBV24-1
J: TRBJ2-7
size: medium-sized
D: NA
DNA: TGTGCCACCAGTGCGGCGGGCTCCTACGAGCAGTACTTC
CDR3: CATSAAGSYEQYF

V: TRBV9
J: TRBJ2-2
size: NA
D: NA
DNA: TGTGCCAGCAGCGTTAGCGGGGAGCTGTTTTTT
CDR3: CASSVSGELFF

V: TRBV11-2
J: TRBJ1-6
size: many
D: NA
DNA: TGTGCCAGCAGCTTGTCAGACAGTAGGAATTCACCCCTCCACTTT
CDR3: CASSLSDSRNSPLHF

V: TRBV6-1
J: TRBJ1-5
size: many
D: TRBD1
DNA: TGTGCTAGCAGTTCGGACAGGGGGCAGCCCCAGCATTTT
CDR3: CASSSDRGQPQHF

V: TRBV2
J: TRBJ2-6
size: medium-sized
D: NA
DNA: TGTGCCAGCAGTGCGACCTCTGGGGCCAACGTCCTGACTTTC
CDR3: CASSATSGANVLTF

V: TRBV6-1
J: TRBJ2-3
size: many
D: TRBD1
DNA: TGTGCCAGCAGGGACAGGGGGCCGGGAGATACGCAGTATTTT
CDR3: CASRDRGPGDTQYF

V: TRBV3-1
J: TRBJ1-2
size: NA
D: NA
DNA: TGTGCCAGCAGCCAAGGGCCCGCGGAGGGCTATGGCTACACCTTC
CDR3: CASSQGPAEGYGYTF

V: TRBV2
J: TRBJ1-5
size: many
D: NA
DNA: TGTGCCAGCAGTGGAAAACATAGCAATCAGCCCCAGCATTTT
CDR3: CASSGKHSNQPQHF

V: TRBV18
J: TRBJ2-3
size: many
D: TRBD1
DNA: TGTGCCAGCTCACTCGGACAGGGAGGCTCAGGTACGCAGTATTTT
CDR3: CASSLGQGGSGTQYF

V: TRBV24-1
J: TRBJ2-1
size: many
D: NA
DNA: TGTGCCACCAGTGATCCCTTCGGAGGGGCGGCCTACAATGAGCAGTTCTTC
CDR3: CATSDPFGGAAYNEQFF

V: TRBV7-9
J: TRBJ2-7
size: few
D: NA
DNA: TGTGCCATCTCGGGCTCGCGCGAGCAGTACTTC
CDR3: CAISGSREQYF

V: TRBV7-8
J: TRBJ2-3
size: many
D: TRBD1
DNA: TGTGCCAGCAGCCAAGGACAGGGCACATATACGCAGTATTTT
CDR3: CASSQGQGTYTQYF

V: TRBV4-2
J: TRBJ1-5
size: many
D: TRBD1
DNA: TGTGCCAGCAGCCAGAATCGACAGGGTAATCAGCCCCAGCATTTT
CDR3: CASSQNRQGNQPQHF

V: TRBV3-1
J: TRBJ1-3
size: many
D: NA
DNA: TGTGCCAGCAGCCAAGGGGCCCGAGGGCCTGGAAACACCATATATTTT
CDR3: CASSQGARGPGNTIYF

V: TRBV6-1
J: TRBJ1-2
size: NA
D: NA
DNA: TGTGCCAGCAGTAAGTGGTGGAGGGATGGCTACACCTTC
CDR3: CASSKWWRDGYTF

V: TRBV30
J: TRBJ2-3
size: many
D: TRBD1
DNA: TGTGCCTGGAGCCTACAGGGGGCGCCAACAGATACGCAGTATTTT
CDR3: CAWSLQGAPTDTQYF

V: TRBV27
J: TRBJ2-7
size: medium-sized
D: TRBD1
DNA: TGTGCCAGCAGTAGCCGGACAGGGGACGAGCAGTACTTC
CDR3: CASSSRTGDEQYF

V: TRBV27
J: TRBJ2-7
size: medium-sized
D: NA
DNA: TGTGCCAGCAGTCTAAGCAGGGCCCACGAGCAGTACTTC
CDR3: CASSLSRAHEQYF

V: TRBV5-1
J: TRBJ2-7
size: many
D: NA
DNA: TGCGCCAGCAGCTTGGTAGGCAGGTCCTCCTACGAGCAGTACTTC
CDR3: CASSLVGRSSYEQYF

V: TRBV27
J: TRBJ2-5
size: many
D: TRBD2
DNA: TGTGCCAGCAGTTTCGGGGGGGGAGGGGAGACCCAGTACTTC
CDR3: CASSFGGGGETQYF

V: TRBV2
J: TRBJ1-5
size: few
D: NA
DNA: TGTGCCAGCACAGGCCCTCGAGCACCGGACCCGAATCAGCCCCAGCATTTT
CDR3: CASTGPRAPDPNQPQHF

V: TRBV29-1
J: TRBJ2-2
size: many
D: NA
DNA: TGCAGCGTTGGCCTGGGGCTGGGATCGGGCACCGGGGAGCTGTTTTTT
CDR3: CSVGLGLGSGTGELFF

V: TRBV15
J: TRBJ2-3
size: medium-sized
D: TRBD1
DNA: TGTGCCACCAGCAGAGACCGACAGGGGGCTGGAGATACGCAGTATTTT
CDR3: CATSRDRQGAGDTQYF

V: TRBV3-1
J: TRBJ2-5
size: many
D: TRBD2
DNA: TGTGCCAGCAGCCTTCGGACAAGCGGGGGGGAGACCCAGTACTTC
CDR3: CASSLRTSGGETQYF

V: TRBV28
J: TRBJ1-2
size: NA
D: NA
DNA: TGTGCCAGCAGCAGGGGCAGTTCATATGGCTACACCTTC
CDR3: CASSRGSSYGYTF

V: TRBV7-9
J: TRBJ2-1
size: many
D: TRBD2
DNA: TGTGCCAGCAGCCCCGGACTAGCGGGTTTAACTGAGCAGTTCTTC
CDR3: CASSPGLAGLTEQFF

V: TRBV28
J: TRBJ2-2
size: medium-sized
D: NA
DNA: TGTGCCAGCAGTTTGGTTGGTAGCGACACCGGGGAGCTGTTTTTT
CDR3: CASSLVGSDTGELFF

V: TRBV30
J: TRBJ1-1
size: once
D: NA
DNA: TGTGCCTGGAGTTTGGGAACGAACACTGAAGCTTTCTTT
CDR3: CAWSLGTNTEAFF

V: TRBV11-2
J: TRBJ1-5
size: many
D: NA
DNA: TGTGCCAGCAGCTTACAGGGGCCCAATCAGCCCCAGCATTTT
CDR3: CASSLQGPNQPQHF

V: TRBV7-9
J: TRBJ2-1
size: many
D: NA
DNA: TGTGCCAGCAAGGAAGATTCCTACAATGAGCAGTTCTTC
CDR3: CASKEDSYNEQFF

V: TRBV5-1
J: TRBJ2-3
size: NA
D: NA
DNA: TGCGCCAGCAGCTTTGACACCTTTACGCAGTATTTT
CDR3: CASSFDTFTQYF

V: TRBV18
J: TRBJ2-7
size: many
D: NA
DNA: TGTGCCAGCTCACCACTTGAAGGGGTTTACGAGCAGTACTTC
CDR3: CASSPLEGVYEQYF

V: TRBV6-2/TRBV6-3
J: TRBJ2-7
size: few
D: NA
DNA: TGTGCCAGCAGTTTGGGACTCTCCGATCAGTACTTC
CDR3: CASSLGLSDQYF

V: TRBV11-1
J: TRBJ2-7
size: many
D: TRBD1
DNA: TGTGCCAGCAGCTTAGGACAGGGAGTCCTTCGGGAGCAGTACTTC
CDR3: CASSLGQGVLREQYF

V: TRBV11-2
J: TRBJ2-7
size: NA
D: TRBD1
DNA: TGTGCCAGCAGCTGGGGGGACAGGGGCTACGAGCAGTACTTC
CDR3: CASSWGDRGYEQYF

V: TRBV3-1
J: TRBJ2-7
size: NA
D: TRBD2
DNA: TGTGCCAGCAGCCACTCTAGCGGGAGCTATGAGCAGTACTTC
CDR3: CASSHSSGSYEQYF

V: TRBV6-1
J: TRBJ2-7
size: medium-sized
D: TRBD1
DNA: TGTGCCAGCACCGGGACAGAGAACTACGAGCAGTACTTC
CDR3: CASTGTENYEQYF

V: TRBV6-1
J: TRBJ1-3
size: few
D: NA
DNA: TGTGCCAGCAGACCGGGAGGAGGCTCTGGAAACACCATATATTTT
CDR3: CASRPGGGSGNTIYF

V: TRBV19
J: TRBJ2-1
size: many
D: NA
DNA: TGTGCCAGTAGTCCCCGCCCGAATGAGCAGTTCTTC
CDR3: CASSPRPNEQFF

V: TRBV6-1
J: TRBJ2-3
size: NA
D: NA
DNA: TGTGCCAGCAGCCCCTTAGGGGATACGCAGTATTTT
CDR3: CASSPLGDTQYF

V: TRBV5-4
J: TRBJ2-3
size: NA
D: NA
DNA: TGTGCCAGCGGCTTGGGACTTAGCACAGATACGCAGTATTTT
CDR3: CASGLGLSTDTQYF

V: TRBV6-9
J: TRBJ2-3
size: few
D: NA
DNA: TGTGCCAGCAATAAAAGGGCCGGCGGGAAGCTTAGCACAGATACGCAGTATTTT
CDR3: CASNKRAGGKLSTDTQYF

V: TRBV6-2/TRBV6-3
J: TRBJ2-7
size: few
D: TRBD1
DNA: TGTGCCAGCGGTTTCGGGACAGGGTTTAACGAGCAGTACTTC
CDR3: CASGFGTGFNEQYF

V: TRBV6-1
J: TRBJ2-7
size: medium-sized
D: NA
DNA: TGTGCCAGCACTCTAGGGGGTTGGGAGCAGTACTTC
CDR3: CASTLGGWEQYF

V: TRBV7-8
J: TRBJ2-7
size: medium-sized
D: TRBD1
DNA: TGTGCCAGCAGCTCGTGGACAGGAGACTACGAGCAGTACTTC
CDR3: CASSSWTGDYEQYF

V: TRBV7-2
J: TRBJ2-7
size: NA
D: NA
DNA: TGTGCCAGCAGTAACTCCGCTAGCCAGCAGTACTTC
CDR3: CASSNSASQQYF